Included here is one TCR beta chain sequence, with context. Its antigen is still unknown. At one of its ends the junction is not consistent with the germline gene, which may arise from a read error. Reverse transcription of around 0.45 ug total RNA with a constant-region primer produced TCR beta cDNA. Construction of TCR beta libraries relied on three successive nested multiplex PCR rounds employing slightly modified ARM-PCR. TCRdb called the multiplex PCR reads again in MiXCR, with one record for every CDR3 protein. The top ten clones hold around 38% of a sample with 50,000 to 65,000 distinct CDR3 sequences, about three quarters of them seen once. This specimen belongs to a study of tumor-infiltrating lymphocytes in primary liver carcinoma. Regarding the study as a whole: The overlap of tumor-adjacent and tumor-blood pairs was smaller than that of tumor region pairs.

The 20-30 mg bulk tissue piece was not sorted before simultaneous RNA and DNA extraction. The specimen sequenced was liver tumor tissue from sampling region 4. The subset here: tumor region T4, right-lateral pole. The clonotype originates from a man in his forties with primary liver carcinoma and hepatitis B virus infection.

The CDR3 loop is CASSHDRDLLYEHYF. The CDR3 DNA reads TGTGCCAGCAGCCATGACCGGGACCTTTTATACGAGCACTACTTC. The V and J genes are TRBV5-4 and TRBJ2-7, with D perhaps being TRBD1 or TRBD2 (5 bases each). Germline V gene sequence: CDR1 SGHNT, CDR2 YYREEE (reference sequence). This CDR3 region has 15 residues.